The 24 T cell receptor beta chains listed next were all sequenced from one sample in a study of shared clonotypes between healthy human individuals. The data were produced by immunoSEQ multiplex PCR, yet TCRdb's version contains in-frame clones alone and is incomplete. The repertoire holds about 2.4 million clones, with approximately 92% as singletons. The sequencing sample was made of naive CD4+ T cells sorted from blood. Subset reported: CD45RA+ positively selected. The receptors were sampled from a man aged 18 to 29 in good health.

This rearrangement joins TRBV9 to TRBJ2-2, with a tentative D call TRBD1 (6 bases). The CDR3 length is 16 residues. Trimming removed 4 bases at V and 6 bases at J, with 19 bases between. Germline V gives CDR1 SGDLS, CDR2 YYNGEE. The CDR3 coding sequence is TGTGCCAGCAGCTTGCGATACAGGGATGAAGCCGGGGAGCTGTTTTTT. This sequence encodes CASSLRYRDEAGELFF.

The chain carries TRBV18 and TRBJ1-2; 7 bases fit TRBD1. The J segment lost 5 bases and the V segment lost 2 bases, leaving 8 bases of the junction unmatched. This CDR3 has 15 residues. Germline V gene sequence: CDR1 KGHSH, CDR2 LQKENI. The CDR3 nucleotides are TGTGCCAGCTCACCATTCGAAGGGGGCGAGTATGGCTACACCTTC. Encoded protein: CASSPFEGGEYGYTF. Filled out from reference TRBV18 and TRBJ1-2, the complete variable domain reads NAGVMQNPRHLVRRRGQEARLRCSPMKGHSHVYWYRQLPEEGLKFMVYLQKENIIDESGMPKERFSAEFPKEGPSILRIQQVVRGDSAAYFCASSPFEGGEYGYTFGSGTRLTVV.

The genes are TRBV27 and TRBJ1-4, with a tentative D call TRBD1 (5 bases). Looked up from germline, CDR1 is MNHEY and CDR2 is SMNVEV (reference sequence). Trimming shortened V by 3 bases and J by 7 bases, and 9 bases separated the two germline ends. The CDR3 totals 13 residues. This CDR3 is CASSFRQSEKLFF. The CDR3 bases are TGTGCCAGCAGTTTCCGACAGTCTGAAAAACTGTTTTTT.

A word on this clone: This specimen includes other DNA sequences encoding the same CDR3. The CDR3 region is CASSLARGTDTQYF. The CDR3 DNA reads as TGCGCCAGCAGCTTGGCCCGTGGTACAGATACGCAGTATTTT. The chain joins TRBV5-1 to TRBJ2-3; D remains ambiguous. V was clipped by 0 bases and J by 3 bases, with 8 bases between them. Germline assignment: CDR1 SGHRS and CDR2 YFSETQ. This CDR3 region has 14 residues.

This clone came up once. This chain connects TRBV5-4 to TRBJ2-7; 7 bases are shared with TRBD2. The trim removed 2 bases at V and 3 bases at J, leaving 5 bases unmatched. Germline V gene lookup returns CDR1 SGHNT and CDR2 YYREEE (reference sequence). The CDR3 loop spans 14 amino acids. CDR3 bases: TGTGCCAGCAGCTTACGCGGGAGTCGCTACGAGCAGTACTTC. It encodes CASSLRGSRYEQYF.

J is TRBJ2-1 and V is TRBV9, with D perhaps matching TRBD2 (6 bases). V was cut by 0 bases and J by 3 bases, with 7 bases left in between. Germline V gives CDR1 SGDLS, CDR2 YYNGEE. The CDR3 length is 14 residues. The CDR3 spells CASSVGSGYNEQFF. Written as DNA, the CDR3 is TGTGCCAGCAGCGTAGGTAGCGGCTACAATGAGCAGTTCTTC.

As to this clone: One end of the junction varies from germline; a read error may be responsible. V and J are TRBV4-1 and TRBJ2-3; TRBD2 might be the D (6 bases). The CDR3 contains 16 residues. Germline CDR1 and CDR2: MGHRA and YSYEKL. This CDR3 reads CASSQEGRGLTDTQYF. CDR3 DNA sequence: TGCGCCAGCAGTCAAGAGGGCCGGGGGTTAACAGATACGCAGTATTTT.

The chain joins TRBV7-2 to TRBJ2-5; TRBD2 matches at 9 bases. Losses at the gene ends were 6 bases for V and 1 base for J; bases not matched to a gene: 3. Per germline, CDR1 SGHTA and CDR2 FQGNSA. The CDR3 consists of 14 residues. CDR3 nucleotide sequence: TGTGCCAGCAGACCTAGCGGGGCCCAAGAGACCCAGTACTTC. It codes for CASRPSGAQETQYF.

The chain recombines TRBV19 with TRBJ1-3; unclear D gene. Germline CDR1 and CDR2: LNHDA and SQIVND (reference sequence). This CDR3 has 15 residues. Trimming cost V 0 bases and J 2 bases, with 8 bases left between them. The CDR3 protein is CASSIERAPGNTIYF. CDR3 sequence (DNA): TGTGCCAGTAGTATAGAGAGAGCGCCTGGAAACACCATATATTTT.

The chain recombines TRBV18 with TRBJ2-1; D possibly corresponds to TRBD1 (5 bases). V was cut by 3 bases and J by 6 bases, with 9 bases left in between. This CDR3 region has 13 residues. The germline V gene has CDR1 KGHSH and CDR2 LQKENI. The CDR3 DNA reads TGTGCCAGCTCACCGCAGGGTCTCAATGAGCAGTTCTTC. Protein sequence: CASSPQGLNEQFF.

The chain carries TRBV5-1 and TRBJ2-5, with D perhaps TRBD2 (7 bases). The germline V gene has CDR1 SGHRS and CDR2 YFSETQ. The CDR3 length is 15 residues. V lost 3 bases to trimming and J lost 5 bases, with 17 bases between them. The CDR3 coding sequence is TGCGCCAGCAGCTACGGGGAGGGGGGATACGAGACCCAGTACTTC. It specifies CASSYGEGGYETQYF.

The rearrangement uses TRBV5-6 and TRBJ2-5; D uncertain. Per germline, CDR1 SGHDT and CDR2 YYEEEE. The CDR3 runs to 13 residues. Deletions cut 0 bases from V and 2 bases from J, with 5 bases between. The DNA of the CDR3 is TGTGCCAGCAGCTTGGAGCAGCAAGAGACCCAGTACTTC. Protein sequence: CASSLEQQETQYF.

The rearrangement uses TRBV30 and TRBJ1-4, with a possible D match to TRBD1 (6 bases). This CDR3 is 14 amino acids long. Germline V gene sequence: CDR1 GTSNPN, CDR2 SVGIG (reference sequence). Trimming shortened V by 1 base and J by 4 bases, and 10 bases separated the two germline ends. The CDR3 spells CAWSGGALNEKLFF. The CDR3 DNA reads as TGTGCCTGGAGTGGGGGGGCTCTTAATGAAAAACTGTTTTTT.

Points on this clone: Other DNA sequences within the sample encode an identical CDR3. The genes are TRBV19 and TRBJ2-2; the D call may be TRBD1 or TRBD2 (6 bases each). In germline, CDR1 is LNHDA, CDR2 SQIVND (reference sequence). This CDR3 contains 15 residues. V lost 3 bases to trimming and J lost 4 bases, with 12 bases between them. The CDR3 spells CASSIDRRGTGELFF. The CDR3, as DNA: TGTGCCAGTAGTATTGACAGGCGGGGCACCGGGGAGCTGTTTTTT. The variable domain in full, completed from reference TRBV19 and TRBJ2-2, reads DGGITQSPKYLFRKEGQNVTLSCEQNLNHDAMYWYRQDPGQGLRLIYYSQIVNDFQKGDIAEGYSVSREKKESFPLTVTSAQKNPTAFYLCASSIDRRGTGELFFGEGSRLTVL.

The chain links TRBV30 to TRBJ2-5; weak D call: TRBD1 (6 bases). V was pared by 3 bases and J by 1 base, with 12 bases between. CDR1 and CDR2 from the germline V gene are GTSNPN and SVGIG (reference sequence). The CDR3 is 14 residues long. The CDR3 DNA sequence: TGTGCCTGGAGGGCTACAGGGAGCCAAGAGACCCAGTACTTC. Encoded protein: CAWRATGSQETQYF.

Remarks on this clone: The same CDR3 can be traced to other DNA sequences in this sample. The chain combines TRBV6-1 with TRBJ1-1, with D maybe TRBD1 (5 bases). Germline V lookup: CDR1 MNHNS, CDR2 SASEGT. The CDR3 sequence is 14 residues long. V was cut by 4 bases and J by 1 base, with 10 bases left in between. The CDR3 region has the DNA TGTGCCAGCAGTGTTGAGGGGCCGAACACTGAAGCTTTCTTT. It encodes CASSVEGPNTEAFF.

Remarks on this clone: Other DNA sequences from this sample encode an identical CDR3 as well. The J gene is TRBJ2-3, the V gene TRBV11-2; D possibly corresponds to TRBD2 (7 bases). CDR3 length: 14 amino acids. Germline CDR1 is SGHAT and CDR2 is FQNNGV. Trimming left V 0 bases short and J 6 bases short, with 10 bases between. The CDR3 reads CASSLDGGGDTQYF. The CDR3 DNA reads as TGTGCCAGCAGCTTAGATGGGGGGGGCGATACGCAGTATTTT.

V and J are TRBV6-6 and TRBJ1-1, with D unresolved. The V gene's germline CDR1 is MNHNY and CDR2 SVGAGI (reference sequence). V was cut by 4 bases and J by 7 bases, with 22 bases left in between. There are 16 residues in the CDR3. The DNA for the CDR3 is TGTGCCAGCAGTTCTCGTCCGGCAAAGGAGGGAAGTGAAGCTTTCTTT. It yields the protein CASSSRPAKEGSEAFF.

Remarks on this clone: The sample has other DNA sequences that encode this CDR3 too. The CDR3 loop reads CASSETGTYGYTF. The CDR3 region has the DNA TGTGCCAGCAGTGAAACCGGGACCTATGGCTACACCTTC. The chain employs TRBV6-1 and TRBJ1-2; the D gene is possibly TRBD1 (5 bases). There are 13 residues in the CDR3. Germline loops: CDR1 MNHNS, CDR2 SASEGT. V lost 2 bases, J lost 4 bases, and 8 bases lay in between.

The chain employs TRBV6-1 and TRBJ2-5; 8 nucleotides align to TRBD1. Losses at the gene ends were 8 bases for V and 6 bases for J; bases not matched to a gene: 14. This CDR3 has 15 amino acids. Germline V gene data show CDR1 as MNHNS and CDR2 as SASEGT. The CDR3 bases are TGTGCCAGCCGATCACACCCGGGACAGGTACAGACCCAGTACTTC. Its translation is CASRSHPGQVQTQYF.

This clone was recorded a few times. The chain couples TRBV27 to TRBJ2-7; 15 bases fit TRBD2. CDR1 is MNHEY and CDR2 is SMNVEV in the germline V gene (reference sequence). The CDR3 consists of 16 residues. The trim removed 10 bases at V and 4 bases at J, leaving 11 bases unmatched. CDR3 sequence reads: CATLSGTSGGRYEQYF. The CDR3 DNA reads TGTGCCACCTTATCCGGGACTAGCGGGGGGAGATACGAGCAGTACTTC.

CDR3 amino acids: CASMGSNTGELFF. In DNA form, the CDR3 reads TGTGCCAGCATGGGCAGTAACACCGGGGAGCTGTTTTTT. V usage is TRBV9 and J usage is TRBJ2-2; no clear D. The CDR3 is 13 amino acids. The germline V and J ends were trimmed by 6 bases and 2 bases, with 8 bases remaining between them. The germline CDR1 and CDR2 sequences are SGDLS and YYNGEE.

V is TRBV6-1 and J is TRBJ2-3; D possibly corresponds to TRBD1 (5 bases). CDR1 MNHNS and CDR2 SASEGT come from the germline V gene. The CDR3 is made up of 13 amino acids. V was cut by 7 bases and J by 5 bases, with 13 bases left in between. The CDR3 coding sequence is TGTGCCAGCATCCGCGACAGTCTAGATACGCAGTATTTT. Its protein product is CASIRDSLDTQYF.

This chain uses TRBV5-4 with TRBJ1-6; 7 bases line up with TRBD1. Germline CDR1 reads SGHNT; CDR2 reads YYREEE (reference sequence). The CDR3 is 16 amino acids. With 0 bases clipped from V and 7 bases from J, the junction kept 7 bases outside the gene matches. The CDR3 region has the DNA TGTGCCAGCAGCTTGGGGGGCCAGGGGGTGAATTCACCCCTCCACTTT. Protein: CASSLGGQGVNSPLHF.